A single count supports the clone carrying this T cell receptor (beta chain). Germline assignment: CDR1 ENHRY and CDR2 SYGVKD. CDR3 length: 15 residues. V lost 6 bases to trimming and J lost 7 bases; unmatched junction nucleotides: 11. The participants were between roughly 18 and 100 years old and came from under 25 US areas. Up to 2 weeks before entering the study, exposed participants had met a COVID-19 case. As processed by the authors: Quantification of nucleated cells was approximated via reference gene primer amplification. TCRdb keeps only in-frame clones here, not all; method: immunoSEQ multiplex PCR. That table furnishes V, J and clone size, whereas the DNA furnished D and trimming. The sample includes under 300,000 clones, 75% to 90% of them seen just once. This entry is derived from a study of blood T cell repertoires in COVID-19.

The chain carries TRBV10-3 and TRBJ2-1; 8 nucleotides align to TRBD2. Sequenced material: PBMCs or T cells enriched from blood (not recorded which). The sequence was collected from a woman in her thirties or forties who had been exposed to COVID-19. CDR3 in amino acids: CAISSGVAGINEQFF. The CDR3 DNA reads TGTGCCATCAGCTCTGGGGTAGCGGGGATAAATGAGCAGTTCTTC.